One T cell receptor beta chain is described in this entry. The target antigen is unknown. The data derive from a study of T cells in Graves' hyperthyroidism and ophthalmopathy. The study, taken as a whole, reports: Most expanded thyroid clonotypes above 0.001 recurred in blood.

The V gene's germline CDR1 is KGHDR and CDR2 SFDVKD. The V and J ends lost 7 bases and 4 bases respectively, with 6 bases between them. The CDR3 extends over 11 amino acids. These patients, aged 18 to 65, had recently diagnosed hyperthyroidism lasting under 2 months. Uncontrolled infection, other autoimmune disease, pregnancy or lactation disqualified patients from enrolment. Orbital computed tomography and thyroid ultrasound, together with serum TRAb and thyroxine and clinical symptoms, were used for diagnoses. The source material, RNA transcripts, was used to amplify TCR beta CDR3 regions. HTBI primers drove first-round RT-PCR of the TCR CDR3. TCRdb independently ran MiXCR on the multiplex PCR reads; one entry per CDR3 protein. The repertoire holds hundreds of thousands of distinct CDR3 sequences, with roughly 50% as singletons.

The origin of this receptor is a woman younger than 30 with Graves' hyperthyroidism. The chain has TRBV24-1 and TRBJ2-5; the D call may be TRBD1 or TRBD2 (5 bases each). Sequencing was done on a sample of peripheral blood or thyroid tissue (not recorded which). The CDR3 spells CATSGTETQYF. The CDR3 DNA reads as TGTGCCACCAGCGGGACAGAGACCCAGTACTTC.